What follows is one T cell receptor beta chain and its context. Which antigen it targets is not known. No base qualities exist here, and no much larger clone lies one base off it. The entry originates in a study of T cell repertoires in cytomegalovirus infection (dated by TCRdb to about 2019). Broadly, across the study: Donor HLA type was relevant to the analysis, as public TCR beta signatures indicated carriage of CMV infection together with the matching HLA type. Study-wide conclusions, independent of this receptor: Cumulative frequency of public TCR beta family members discriminated carriers of CMV infection plus the relevant HLA type in this cohort and an independent approximately 340-donor cohort. The ex vivo response was dominated by HLA-C-restricted CMV-specific TCR beta clonotypes, and the single most frequent clonotype in two of eight donors was supplied by these HLA-C-restricted clonotypes.

Sequencing relied on an Illumina HiSeq 1500. TCRdb's own reprocessing of the public reads used fastp at Q25 and MiXCR and kept productive beta chains. Entries are consolidated by CDR3 protein sequence, retaining the most common genes and DNA. Recorded for this sample are around 170,000 distinct CDR3 sequences; approximately 17% of them occurred a single time. In total, the top ten clones hold around 20% of the sample. The sequence came from a human donor in good health (CMV status not recorded). Some clones in this sample may be carry-over from other donors' samples. Sequenced sample: CD8+ T cells from PBMCs.

The CDR3 reads as follows: CSARHDNYGYTF. DNA sequence: TGCAGTGCTAGACATGATAACTATGGCTACACCTTC. The chain is made from TRBV20-1 and TRBJ1-2, with the D gene uncertain. V is pared back by 2 bases and J by 1 base, with 5 bases lying between the germline termini. Reading the germline V gene (reference sequence) gives CDR1 DFQATT and CDR2 SNEGSKA. Taken from cysteine to phenylalanine, the CDR3 has 12 residues. Of the read, only the CDR3 DNA is kept; its 36 bases are in frame from base 1.